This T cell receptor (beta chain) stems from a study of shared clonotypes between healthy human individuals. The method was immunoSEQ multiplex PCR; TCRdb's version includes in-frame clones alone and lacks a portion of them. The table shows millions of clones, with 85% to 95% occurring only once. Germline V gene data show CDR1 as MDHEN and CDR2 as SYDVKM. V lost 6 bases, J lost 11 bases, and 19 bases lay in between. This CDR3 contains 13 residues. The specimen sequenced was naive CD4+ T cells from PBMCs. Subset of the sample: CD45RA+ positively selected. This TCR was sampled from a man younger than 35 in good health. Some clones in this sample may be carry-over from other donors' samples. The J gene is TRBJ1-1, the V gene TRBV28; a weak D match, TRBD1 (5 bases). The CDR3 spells CASSLVGASRAFF. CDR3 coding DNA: TGTGCCAGCAGCTTGGTCGGGGCCTCCAGGGCTTTCTTT.